This T cell receptor (beta chain) derives from a study of T-cell reconstitution after alpha-beta-depleted transplantation in children. Trimming took 3 bases from V and 2 from J, leaving 12 bases between them. The CDR3 consists of 15 residues. As it was prepared, the TCRbeta library received unique molecular identifiers. One entry per CDR3 protein results from TCRdb running MiXCR on the PCR reads. The sample records hundreds of thousands of distinct CDR3 sequences, roughly 8.1% being singletons. This clonotype appeared many times. Its antigen remains unidentified. Findings and limits, study-wide: Surviving thymic progenitors and recipient T cells were the source of high TCRbeta diversity at day 60 in some patients. Reportedly, alpha-beta T cells present about two months post-transplant originated from several hundred expanded clones of graft origin. Counts and diversity of T cells one year after transplant came mostly from newly produced T cells.

The sequence came from a male patient aged 2-15 years who had a stem cell transplant for acute myeloid leukemia, so the T cells may come from the graft donor. The chain joins TRBV12-3 or TRBV12-4 to TRBJ2-3; TRBD2 is a possible D gene (6 bases). The sequenced sample was PBMCs, mostly from graft donor cells, obtained 360 days after TCRalphabeta/CD19-depleted stem cell transplant. This CDR3 is CASSFAAGPTDTQYF. The CDR3 DNA reads as TGTGCCAGCAGTTTCGCAGCGGGTCCCACAGATACGCAGTATTTT.